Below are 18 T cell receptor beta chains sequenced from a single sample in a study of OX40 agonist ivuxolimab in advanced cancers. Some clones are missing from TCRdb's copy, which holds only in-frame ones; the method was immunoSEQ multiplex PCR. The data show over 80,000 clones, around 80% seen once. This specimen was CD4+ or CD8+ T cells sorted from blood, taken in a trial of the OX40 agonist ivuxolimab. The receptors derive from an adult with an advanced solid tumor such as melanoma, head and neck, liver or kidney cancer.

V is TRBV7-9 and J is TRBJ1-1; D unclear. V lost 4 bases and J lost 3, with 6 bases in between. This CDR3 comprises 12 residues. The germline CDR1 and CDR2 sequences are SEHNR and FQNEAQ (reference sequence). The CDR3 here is CASSSDYTEAFF. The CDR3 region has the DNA TGTGCCAGCAGCTCCGACTACACTGAAGCTTTCTTT.

As DNA, the CDR3 is TGTGCCAGCAGCTTGGGGCGCGGGGGAGACTACGAGCAGTACTTC. This codes for CASSLGRGGDYEQYF. The chain combines TRBV5-4 with TRBJ2-7, with 7 bases identical to TRBD2. The CDR3 extends over 15 amino acids. The ends lost 0 bases at V and 3 bases at J; junction bases unmatched: 6. Germline V gene lookup returns CDR1 SGHNT and CDR2 YYREEE (reference sequence).

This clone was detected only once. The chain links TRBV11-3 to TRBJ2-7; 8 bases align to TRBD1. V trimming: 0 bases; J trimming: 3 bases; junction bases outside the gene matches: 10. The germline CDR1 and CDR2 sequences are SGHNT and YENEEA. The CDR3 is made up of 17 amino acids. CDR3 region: CASSLEAGTGLDYEQYF. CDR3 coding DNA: TGTGCCAGCAGCTTAGAGGCCGGGACAGGTTTGGACTACGAGCAGTACTTC.

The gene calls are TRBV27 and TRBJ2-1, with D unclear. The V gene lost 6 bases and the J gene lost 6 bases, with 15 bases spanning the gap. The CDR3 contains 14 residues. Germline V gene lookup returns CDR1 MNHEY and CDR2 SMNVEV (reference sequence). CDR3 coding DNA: TGTGCCAGCAGCCCAGACGGGTTGGGCAATGAGCAGTTCTTC. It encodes CASSPDGLGNEQFF.

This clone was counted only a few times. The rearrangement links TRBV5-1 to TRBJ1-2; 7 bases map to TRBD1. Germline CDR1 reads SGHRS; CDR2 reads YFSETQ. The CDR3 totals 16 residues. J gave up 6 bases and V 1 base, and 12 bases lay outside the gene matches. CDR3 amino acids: CASSLRDGQVPDGYTF. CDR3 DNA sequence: TGCGCCAGCAGCTTGCGAGACGGACAGGTCCCTGATGGCTACACCTTC. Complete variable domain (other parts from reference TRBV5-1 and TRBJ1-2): KAGVTQTPRYLIKTRGQQVTLSCSPISGHRSVSWYQQTPGQGLQFLFEYFSETQRNKGNFPGRFSGRQFSNSRSEMNVSTLELGDSALYLCASSLRDGQVPDGYTFGSGTRLTVV.

CDR3 DNA sequence: TGTGCCAGCAGTTACCTCACGGTGAACACTGAAGCTTTCTTT. Its protein is CASSYLTVNTEAFF. This chain connects TRBV6-5 to TRBJ1-1; no reliable D call. Trimming took 2 bases from V and 0 from J, leaving 7 bases between them. This CDR3 is 14 amino acids long. The germline CDR1 and CDR2 sequences are MNHEY and SVGAGI.

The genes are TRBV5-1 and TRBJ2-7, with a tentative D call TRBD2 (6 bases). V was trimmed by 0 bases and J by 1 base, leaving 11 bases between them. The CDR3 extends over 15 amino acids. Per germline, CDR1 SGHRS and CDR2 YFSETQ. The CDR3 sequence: CASSLEPGTSYEQYF. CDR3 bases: TGCGCCAGCAGCTTGGAGCCTGGGACTTCCTACGAGCAGTACTTC.

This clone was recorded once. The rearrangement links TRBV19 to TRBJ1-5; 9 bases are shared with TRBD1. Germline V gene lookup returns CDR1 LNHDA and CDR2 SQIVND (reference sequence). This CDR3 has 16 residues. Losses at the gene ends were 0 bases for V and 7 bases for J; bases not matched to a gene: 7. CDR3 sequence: CASSIDLDRGGQPQHF. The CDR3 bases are TGTGCCAGTAGTATAGATCTGGACAGGGGAGGGCAGCCCCAGCATTTT.

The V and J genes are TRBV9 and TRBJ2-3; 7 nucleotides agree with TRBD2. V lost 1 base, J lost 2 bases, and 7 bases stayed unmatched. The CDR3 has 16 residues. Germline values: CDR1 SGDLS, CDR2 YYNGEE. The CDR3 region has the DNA TGTGCCAGCAGCGTACTTCTAGCGGAGCCCACAGATACGCAGTATTTT. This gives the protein CASSVLLAEPTDTQYF.

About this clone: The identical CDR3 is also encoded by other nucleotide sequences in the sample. The chain's CDR3 is CASSLRGVDTQYF. DNA for the CDR3: TGTGCCAGCAGCTTGCGGGGGGTGGATACGCAGTATTTT. The chain carries TRBV5-6 and TRBJ2-3; 7 positions agree with TRBD2. Germline trimming cut 1 base from V and 6 bases from J; bases unmatched to any gene: 2. The CDR3 contains 13 residues. The germline V gene has CDR1 SGHDT and CDR2 YYEEEE.

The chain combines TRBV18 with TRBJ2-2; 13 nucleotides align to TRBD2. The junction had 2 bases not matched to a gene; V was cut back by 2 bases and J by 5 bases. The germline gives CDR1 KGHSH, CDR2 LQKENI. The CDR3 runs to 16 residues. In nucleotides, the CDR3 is TGTGCCAGCTCACCAGGACTAGCGGGGGTTACCGGGGAGCTGTTTTTT. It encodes CASSPGLAGVTGELFF.

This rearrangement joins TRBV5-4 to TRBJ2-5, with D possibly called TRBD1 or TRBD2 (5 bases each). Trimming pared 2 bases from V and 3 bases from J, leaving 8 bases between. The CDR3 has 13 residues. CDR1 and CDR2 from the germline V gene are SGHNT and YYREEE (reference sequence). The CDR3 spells CASSFRDEETQYF. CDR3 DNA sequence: TGTGCCAGCAGCTTCCGGGACGAAGAGACCCAGTACTTC.

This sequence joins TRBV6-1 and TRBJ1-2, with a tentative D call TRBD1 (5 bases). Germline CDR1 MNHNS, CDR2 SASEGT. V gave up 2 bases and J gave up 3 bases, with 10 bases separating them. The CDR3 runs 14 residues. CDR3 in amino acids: CASSEPQGHYGYTF. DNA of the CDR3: TGTGCCAGCAGTGAACCCCAGGGACACTATGGCTACACCTTC.

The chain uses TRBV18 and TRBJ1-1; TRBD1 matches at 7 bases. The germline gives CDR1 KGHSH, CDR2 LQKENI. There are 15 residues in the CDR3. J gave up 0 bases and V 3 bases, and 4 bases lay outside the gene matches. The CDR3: CASSPLTGMNTEAFF. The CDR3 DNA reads TGTGCCAGCTCACCTTTGACAGGGATGAACACTGAAGCTTTCTTT.

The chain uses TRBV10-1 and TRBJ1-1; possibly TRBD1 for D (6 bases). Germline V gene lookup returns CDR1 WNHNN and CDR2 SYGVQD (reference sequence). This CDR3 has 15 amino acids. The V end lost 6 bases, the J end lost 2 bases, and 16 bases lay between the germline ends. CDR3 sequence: CASRGGYSKNTEAFF. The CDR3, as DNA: TGCGCCAGCAGAGGGGGTTACAGTAAAAACACTGAAGCTTTCTTT.

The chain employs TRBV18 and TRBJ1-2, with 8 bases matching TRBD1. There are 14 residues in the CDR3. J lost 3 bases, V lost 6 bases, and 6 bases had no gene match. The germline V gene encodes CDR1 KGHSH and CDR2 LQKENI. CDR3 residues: CASSLQQGDYGYTF. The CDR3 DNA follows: TGTGCCAGCTCTCTACAACAGGGGGACTATGGCTACACCTTC.

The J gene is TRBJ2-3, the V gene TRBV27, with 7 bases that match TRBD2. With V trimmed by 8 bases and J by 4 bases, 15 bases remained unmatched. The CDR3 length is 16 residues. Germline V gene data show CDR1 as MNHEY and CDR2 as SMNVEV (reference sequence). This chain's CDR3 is CASGPGAGVPSDTQYF. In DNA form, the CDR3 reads TGTGCCAGCGGCCCTGGGGCGGGAGTCCCTTCAGATACGCAGTATTTT.

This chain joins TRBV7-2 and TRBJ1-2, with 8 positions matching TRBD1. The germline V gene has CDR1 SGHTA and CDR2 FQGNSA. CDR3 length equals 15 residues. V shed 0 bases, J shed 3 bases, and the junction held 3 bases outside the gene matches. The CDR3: CASSLAGQVYYGYTF. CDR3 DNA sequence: TGTGCCAGCAGCTTAGCGGGACAGGTTTACTATGGCTACACCTTC.